A selection of T cell receptor beta chains follows, all from one sample in a study of cytomegalovirus exposure and HLA in healthy donors. The table came from immunoSEQ multiplex PCR; TCRdb's copy has only in-frame clones and leaves some out. The sample yields more than 90,000 clones, around three quarters seen once. Sequencing input: PBMCs. These receptors came from a woman aged 18-29 years in good health and CMV-seropositive. Each CDR3 is given with its conserved first and last residue. D genes are given only for firm matches. Clone sizes are given selectively: once, few, many, or a class where the clone is expanded.

>TRBJ2-1|NA|TRBD2|TRBV5-1
CASSGGLAGLVNEQFF
TGCGCCAGCAGCGGGGGACTAGCGGGATTGGTCAATGAGCAGTTCTTC
>TRBJ1-4|NA|TRBD1|TRBV30
CAWAGQSNEKLFF
TGTGCCTGGGCGGGACAGTCTAATGAAAAACTGTTTTTT
>TRBJ1-2|NA|NA|TRBV7-9
CASSSETGAYGYTF
TGTGCCAGCAGCTCCGAGACGGGAGCCTATGGCTACACCTTC
>TRBJ2-1|NA|TRBD2|TRBV5-1
CASSWAPGLADNEQFF
TGCGCCAGCAGCTGGGCTCCGGGACTAGCGGACAATGAGCAGTTCTTC
>TRBJ2-2|once|TRBD2|TRBV5-1
CASSLAASGTWGGELFF
TGCGCCAGCAGCTTGGCGGCTAGCGGAACGTGGGGCGGGGAGCTGTTTTTT
>TRBJ1-3|NA|NA|TRBV6-5
CASSYSPPGMGNTIYF
TGTGCCAGCAGTTACTCCCCCCCAGGGATGGGAAACACCATATATTTT
>TRBJ2-7|once|TRBD2|TRBV7-2
CASSPRLAGAWEQYF
TGTGCCAGCAGCCCCCGACTAGCGGGAGCATGGGAGCAGTACTTC
>TRBJ2-1|NA|TRBD2|TRBV29-1
CSVEDASGSDEQFF
TGCAGCGTTGAAGACGCTAGCGGGAGCGATGAGCAGTTCTTC
>TRBJ1-2|once|NA|TRBV9
CASSVYRAGYTF
TGTGCCAGCAGCGTCTACAGGGCGGGCTACACCTTC
>TRBJ2-2|NA|NA|TRBV28
CASSLRRDSSGNTGELFF
TGTGCCAGCAGTCTGCGACGGGACTCAAGCGGGAACACCGGGGAGCTGTTTTTT
>TRBJ1-6|NA|TRBD1|TRBV27
CASSLGTVSYNSPLHF
TGTGCCAGCAGTCTAGGGACAGTTAGTTATAATTCCCCCCTCCACTTT
>TRBJ2-3|NA|TRBD2|TRBV7-9
CASSPGTSGDTQYF
TGTGCCAGCAGCCCAGGGACTAGCGGGGATACGCAGTATTTT
>TRBJ2-5|NA|TRBD1|TRBV28
CASSPTGDRKETQYF
TGTGCCAGCAGTCCGACAGGGGATAGGAAAGAGACCCAGTACTTC
>TRBJ2-5|NA|TRBD2|TRBV5-6
CASSWSPSGRGETQYF
TGTGCCAGCAGCTGGTCGCCTAGCGGGAGGGGCGAGACCCAGTACTTC
>TRBJ1-2|NA|NA|TRBV2
CASRKLRTALNYGYTF
TGTGCCAGCAGGAAACTTAGGACAGCGCTTAACTATGGCTACACCTTC
>TRBJ1-2|NA|NA|TRBV30
CAWSVRQDYGYTF
TGTGCCTGGAGTGTACGGCAGGACTATGGCTACACCTTC
>TRBJ2-3|few|NA|TRBV5-4
CASSGGAGATDTQYF
TGTGCCAGCAGCGGCGGGGCAGGCGCCACAGATACGCAGTATTTT
>TRBJ2-5|NA|NA|TRBV9
CASSVDPRGYQETQYF
TGTGCCAGCAGCGTAGACCCGCGGGGTTACCAAGAGACCCAGTACTTC
>TRBJ2-1|NA|NA|TRBV5-4
CASSLDFNEQFF
TGTGCCAGCAGCTTGGACTTCAATGAGCAGTTCTTC
>TRBJ1-2|NA|TRBD1|TRBV10-2
CATGQGANYGYTF
TGCGCCACGGGACAGGGCGCAAACTATGGCTACACCTTC
>TRBJ2-2|NA|NA|TRBV28
CASSLLTGELFF
TGTGCCAGCAGTTTACTCACCGGGGAGCTGTTTTTT
>TRBJ2-5|NA|NA|TRBV12-5
CASGLGARWAETQYF
TGTGCTAGTGGTTTGGGGGCCAGGTGGGCAGAGACCCAGTACTTC
>TRBJ2-7|NA|NA|TRBV21-1
CASSKGPFRTSGTSYYEQYF
TGTGCCAGCAGCAAGGGACCGTTTCGGACTAGCGGGACCTCCTACTACGAGCAGTACTTC
>TRBJ2-7|NA|NA|TRBV28
CASSPLDYEQYF
TGTGCCAGCAGTCCTCTAGACTACGAGCAGTACTTC
>TRBJ1-2|NA|NA|TRBV28
CASTLWGSGYTF
TGTGCCAGCACCTTATGGGGGAGTGGCTACACCTTC
>TRBJ1-2|NA|NA|TRBV21-1
CASSKVGQGYGYTF
TGTGCCAGCAGCAAGGTTGGGCAGGGCTATGGCTACACCTTC
>TRBJ2-1|NA|TRBD2|TRBV30
CAWSPGTSGYNEQFF
TGTGCCTGGAGTCCCGGGACTAGCGGCTACAATGAGCAGTTCTTC
>TRBJ2-2|NA|TRBD2|TRBV7-9
CASSSLLAGAAGELFF
TGTGCCAGCAGCTCCTTACTAGCGGGAGCGGCCGGGGAGCTGTTTTTT
>TRBJ1-3|NA|NA|TRBV9
CASSPNKGYGNTIYF
TGTGCCAGCAGCCCTAATAAGGGGTACGGAAACACCATATATTTT
>TRBJ2-7|NA|NA|TRBV21-1
CASSIYREPYEQYF
TGTGCCAGCAGCATCTACCGGGAGCCCTACGAGCAGTACTTC
>TRBJ1-1|NA|NA|TRBV6-5
CASTRPGGNTEAFF
TGTGCCTCGACTCGGCCGGGAGGGAACACTGAAGCTTTCTTT
>TRBJ2-5|few|TRBD1|TRBV28
CASRTGQETQYF
TGTGCCAGCCGGACAGGGCAAGAGACCCAGTACTTC
>TRBJ2-7|NA|NA|TRBV28
CASSPRSEQYF
TGTGCCAGCAGTCCCCGGTCCGAGCAGTACTTC
>TRBJ1-1|few|TRBD1|TRBV5-6
CASRDGQVNTEAFF
TGTGCCAGCAGGGACGGACAGGTTAACACTGAAGCTTTCTTT
>TRBJ1-1|NA|NA|TRBV28
CASRMGGRMEEAFF
TGTGCCAGCAGAATGGGGGGGCGAATGGAAGAAGCTTTCTTT
>TRBJ2-2|NA|TRBD2|TRBV28
CASTSLATGGELFF
TGTGCCAGCACCTCACTAGCGACGGGCGGGGAGCTGTTTTTT
>TRBJ1-5|NA|NA|TRBV30
CAESGGGNQPQHF
TGTGCCGAAAGTGGGGGGGGCAATCAGCCCCAGCATTTT
>TRBJ2-1|NA|NA|TRBV18
CASSLGGHEQFF
TGTGCCAGCTCACTTGGAGGGCATGAGCAGTTCTTC
>TRBJ2-3|NA|NA|TRBV13
CASSLESGWGRTDTQYF
TGTGCCAGCAGCTTAGAGTCCGGGTGGGGGCGCACAGATACGCAGTATTTT
>TRBJ2-5|NA|TRBD2|TRBV6-1
CASSAGLAGGETQYF
TGTGCCAGCAGCGCGGGACTAGCGGGAGGAGAGACCCAGTACTTC
>TRBJ2-7|few|NA|TRBV5-1
CASRNGLRGTYEQYF
TGCGCCAGCAGAAACGGGTTACGGGGTACCTACGAGCAGTACTTC
>TRBJ1-2|NA|NA|TRBV2
CASSSGEDYGYTF
TGTGCCAGCAGTTCGGGGGAGGACTATGGCTACACCTTC
>TRBJ2-5|NA|NA|TRBV11-2
CASSLDLRDLGETQYF
TGTGCCAGCAGCTTAGATCTTAGGGACTTGGGGGAGACCCAGTACTTC
>TRBJ1-4|NA|NA|TRBV6-1
CASSEAGHRGEKLFF
TGTGCCAGCAGTGAAGCGGGACACAGAGGCGAAAAACTGTTTTTT
>TRBJ1-5|NA|TRBD1|TRBV28
CASSRDRGQPQHF
TGTGCCAGCAGTCGGGACAGGGGTCAGCCCCAGCATTTT
>TRBJ2-5|NA|TRBD2|TRBV6-1
CASKLLAGKETQYF
TGTGCCAGCAAGTTACTAGCGGGAAAAGAGACCCAGTACTTC
>TRBJ2-1|NA|TRBD2|TRBV27
CASSRRGGSYNEQFF
TGTGCCAGCAGCCGCCGGGGGGGCTCCTACAATGAGCAGTTCTTC
>TRBJ2-5|NA|TRBD2|TRBV9
CASSVALAGQETQYF
TGTGCCAGCAGCGTAGCACTAGCGGGGCAAGAGACCCAGTACTTC
>TRBJ2-7|NA|TRBD2|TRBV27
CASRRAGTYEQYF
TGTGCCAGCCGGAGAGCGGGGACCTACGAGCAGTACTTC
>TRBJ1-3|NA|TRBD1|TRBV11-3
CASSQGQSGNTIYF
TGTGCCAGCAGCCAGGGACAGTCTGGAAACACCATATATTTT
>TRBJ2-1|NA|NA|TRBV7-9
CASSLMRYNEQFF
TGTGCCAGCAGCTTAATGCGCTACAATGAGCAGTTCTTC
>TRBJ2-1|NA|NA|TRBV5-1
CASSLVRIQANEQFF
TGCGCCAGCAGCTTGGTTAGGATACAGGCCAATGAGCAGTTCTTC
>TRBJ2-5|NA|NA|TRBV28
CASSLPDIQETQYF
TGTGCCAGCAGTTTACCCGACATCCAAGAGACCCAGTACTTC